Here is one T cell receptor beta chain with its context. Its antigen is still unknown. This sample is part of a study of T cell responses to AZD1222 COVID-19 vaccine. Study-wide findings and caveats: Vaccine-related CD4 TCRs covered spike, predominating at 160-218 and 743-854. Mostly white British, mostly female donors; authors suggested clonal diversity may be underestimated. The reported proportion of spike-specific TCRs targeting unmutated variant regions was nearly half. Baseline serology detected seropositivity in only six AZD1222 recipients.

Measured with immunoSEQ multiplex PCR; TCRdb has only the in-frame clones, and not every one. The sample lists 150,000 or so clones, 85% to 95% seen once, with 0.75% to 1% in the top ten. The CDR3 runs 12 residues. Per germline, CDR1 LNHDA and CDR2 SQIVND (reference sequence). The germline V and J ends were trimmed by 3 bases and 7 bases, with 9 bases remaining between them. This sequence joins TRBV19 and TRBJ1-1, with a possible D match to TRBD1 (5 bases). The clonotype originates from an adult in good health. The sample consisted of peripheral blood, taken on day 0 of MenACWY control vaccination. The CDR3 region has the DNA TGTGCCAGTAGTATGGGACGAGGTGAAGCTTTCTTT. This sequence encodes CASSMGRGEAFF. The variable domain in full, completed from reference TRBV19 and TRBJ1-1, reads DGGITQSPKYLFRKEGQNVTLSCEQNLNHDAMYWYRQDPGQGLRLIYYSQIVNDFQKGDIAEGYSVSREKKESFPLTVTSAQKNPTAFYLCASSMGRGEAFFGQGTRLTVV.